Given below is one TCR beta chain in context. Its antigen remains unidentified. These data originate in a study of tumor-infiltrating lymphocytes in localized non-small cell lung cancer. Between the trimmed V and J ends, which lost 2 bases and 4 bases, there was a span of 11 bases. The CDR3 is 15 residues long. Germline CDR1 is LGHNA and CDR2 is YNFKEQ. Regarding the study as a whole: Immunotypes IM1 and IM2 had similar TCR-derived T-cell fractions.

Clones were sequenced by immunoSEQ multiplex PCR, and TCRdb holds only the in-frame ones, with some missing. The table includes 9,500 to 14,000 clones, around 83% detected once. The sequenced sample consisted of lung tumor tissue. V is TRBV4-2 and J is TRBJ1-4, with D possibly matching TRBD1 (5 bases). The sequence was collected from a human donor with non-small cell lung cancer. The CDR3 here is CASSQSAGGNEKLFF. CDR3 coding DNA: TGTGCCAGCAGCCAATCCGCCGGGGGTAATGAAAAACTGTTTTTT.